This T cell receptor (beta chain) stems from a study of shared clonotypes between healthy human individuals. Overall study context: The donor pool was made up of two women and a few men aged 18 to 49.

The CDR3 has 15 amino acids. Germline CDR1 MNHNS, CDR2 SASEGT. The trim removed 4 bases at V and 3 bases at J, leaving 4 bases unmatched. In the case of this clone: Its matching antigen is unknown. This sample also contains other DNA sequences that code for the same CDR3.

The assay was run at deep level. Generated by immunoSEQ multiplex PCR, the TCRdb table keeps only in-frame clones and is missing some. The sample contains over a million clones, roughly 96% of which appear only once. Study-level results: Represented diversity (both genetic and exposure-history) was limited by the small number of donors.

The split of CD4+ cells yielded CD45RA+ naive and CD45RA-negative memory subsets. The V gene is TRBV6-1, the J gene TRBJ2-3; the match to TRBD2 covers 10 bases. This TCR derives from a man under 40 in good health. Sequenced material: naive CD4+ T cells sorted from blood. Subset noted: CD45RA+ positively selected. The CDR3 protein is CASSGLAGGTDTQYF. As DNA, the CDR3 is TGTGCCAGCAGTGGACTAGCGGGCGGTACAGATACGCAGTATTTT.